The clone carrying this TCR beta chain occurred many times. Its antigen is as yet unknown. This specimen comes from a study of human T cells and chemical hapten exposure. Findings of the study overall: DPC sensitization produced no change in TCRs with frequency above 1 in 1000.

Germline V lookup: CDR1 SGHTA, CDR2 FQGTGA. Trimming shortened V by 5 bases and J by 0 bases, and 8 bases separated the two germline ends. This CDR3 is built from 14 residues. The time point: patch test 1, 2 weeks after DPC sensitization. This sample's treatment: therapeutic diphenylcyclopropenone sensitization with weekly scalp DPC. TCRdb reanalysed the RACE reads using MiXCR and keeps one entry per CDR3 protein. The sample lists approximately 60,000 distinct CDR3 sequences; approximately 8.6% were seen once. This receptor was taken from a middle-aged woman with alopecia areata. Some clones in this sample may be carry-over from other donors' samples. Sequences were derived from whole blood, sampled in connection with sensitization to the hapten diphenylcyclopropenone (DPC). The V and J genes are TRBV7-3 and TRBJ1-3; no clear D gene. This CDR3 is CASSPDNSGNTIYF. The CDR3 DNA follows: TGTGCCAGCAGCCCCGACAACTCTGGAAACACCATATATTTT.